This TCR beta chain is drawn from a study of blood T cell repertoires in COVID-19. Study summary: T cells, B-cell-depleted T cells, or PBMCs provided the cDNA or gDNA that served as material.

With V trimmed by 4 bases and J by 3 bases, 6 bases remained unmatched. Germline loops: CDR1 MNHEY, CDR2 SVGAGI. This CDR3 region has 15 residues. How the authors handled the data: Scientists estimated how many nucleated cells there were by amplifying reference gene primers. Clones were sequenced by immunoSEQ multiplex PCR, and TCRdb holds only the in-frame ones, with some missing. V, J and clone size are taken as reported in that table, and D and trimming were inferred from the DNA itself. This sample has some 68,000 clones; about 91% occur once, and the top ten carry 7.3%. Material for sequencing was peripheral blood. V is TRBV6-5 and J is TRBJ1-5, with 7 bases aligning to TRBD1. The clonotype comes from a man aged 40-49 years with COVID-19, enrolled during active disease. CDR3 DNA sequence: TGTGCCAGCAGTTCTGGACAGGTATTCAATCAGCCCCAGCATTTT. Amino acids: CASSSGQVFNQPQHF.